The 17 T cell receptor beta chains below were found in one sample sequenced in a study of OX40 agonist ivuxolimab in advanced cancers. Data came from immunoSEQ multiplex PCR; TCRdb stores just in-frame clones and leaves some out. The table has 63,000 or so clones, around 82% seen once. The sample in question was CD4+ or CD8+ T cells sorted from blood, obtained in a trial of the OX40 agonist ivuxolimab. The receptors originated from an adult with an advanced solid tumor such as melanoma, head and neck, liver or kidney cancer.

V usage is TRBV7-2 and J usage is TRBJ2-3; D may be TRBD2 (5 bases). Germline V gene sequence: CDR1 SGHTA, CDR2 FQGNSA. The CDR3 loop spans 13 amino acids. The ends were cut back, 2 bases at V and 5 bases at J, with 8 bases in the middle. The DNA of the CDR3 is TGTGCCAGCAGCTTATTTCGGGGAGATACGCAGTATTTT. Its translation is CASSLFRGDTQYF.

The J gene is TRBJ1-2, the V gene TRBV28; D gene ambiguous. The ends were cut back, 4 bases at V and 3 bases at J, with 21 bases in the middle. The germline V gene has CDR1 MDHEN and CDR2 SYDVKM. CDR3 size: 17 residues. The DNA of the CDR3 is TGTGCCAGCAGTTCAACTACCACAGTGGGTGGGGACTATGGCTACACCTTC. This sequence encodes CASSSTTTVGGDYGYTF.

The chain joins TRBV11-2 to TRBJ2-7; 9 nucleotides agree with TRBD1. V shed 5 bases and J 4 bases; nucleotides not matched to a gene: 9. In germline, CDR1 is SGHAT, CDR2 FQNNGV. The CDR3 totals 15 residues. The CDR3 loop reads CASSPTGTGPYEQYF. The CDR3 nucleotides read TGTGCCAGCAGCCCAACCGGGACAGGGCCTTACGAGCAGTACTTC.

This sequence joins TRBV10-3 and TRBJ1-1; D gene uncertain. The CDR3 has 13 amino acids. The V end was cut by 3 bases, the J end by 0 bases, with 5 bases between. Germline loops: CDR1 ENHRY, CDR2 SYGVKD. CDR3: CAISDFVNTEAFF. The CDR3 DNA reads as TGTGCCATCAGTGACTTCGTGAACACTGAAGCTTTCTTT.

This clone was recorded once. Other DNA sequences of this sample code for an identical CDR3. V usage is TRBV7-2 and J usage is TRBJ1-5, with D tentatively TRBD1 (5 bases). The CDR3 loop spans 13 amino acids. Trimming took 9 bases from V and 3 from J, leaving 12 bases between them. CDR1 and CDR2 from the germline V gene are SGHTA and FQGNSA. This CDR3 reads CASSETVNQPQHF. The CDR3 coding sequence is TGTGCCAGTAGCGAGACAGTCAATCAGCCCCAGCATTTT.

The chain recombines TRBV11-2 with TRBJ2-5, with 8 bases matching TRBD1. Per germline, CDR1 SGHAT and CDR2 FQNNGV. With V trimmed by 4 bases and J by 1 base, 5 bases remained unmatched. This CDR3 spans 15 amino acids. The CDR3 sequence: CASSSGGRGQETQYF. The DNA of the CDR3 is TGTGCCAGCAGCTCAGGGGGCAGGGGCCAAGAGACCCAGTACTTC.

CDR3 coding DNA: TGTGCCAGCAAAACCTCTACAGGGGACCAGCCCCAGCATTTT. This sequence encodes CASKTSTGDQPQHF. The chain carries TRBV2 and TRBJ1-5, with 7 bases fitting TRBD1. Germline CDR1 reads SNHLY; CDR2 reads FYNNEI. The trim removed 7 bases at V and 7 bases at J, leaving 10 bases unmatched. The CDR3 is 14 amino acids.

DNA of the CDR3: TGTGCCAGCAGCTTGTGGACTAGCGGGAGATACGAGCAGTACTTC. Translation: CASSLWTSGRYEQYF. The gene calls are TRBV5-8 and TRBJ2-7, with TRBD2 matching 13 bases. In germline, CDR1 is SGHTS, CDR2 YDEGEE. This CDR3 has 15 amino acids. Trimming removed 1 base from V and 4 bases from J; junction bases left unmatched: 2.

The chain is built from TRBV7-3 and TRBJ2-1; D unclear. Germline V gene lookup returns CDR1 SGHTA and CDR2 FQGTGA. V lost 5 bases and J 0 bases, leaving 11 bases between the germline ends. There are 15 residues in the CDR3. Written as DNA, the CDR3 is TGTGCCAGCAGCCGAGGATCAAGCTCCTACAATGAGCAGTTCTTC. Protein product: CASSRGSSSYNEQFF.

This rearrangement joins TRBV11-2 to TRBJ2-3; D possibly corresponds to TRBD2 (6 bases). The CDR3 totals 15 residues. CDR1 and CDR2 from the germline V gene are SGHAT and FQNNGV. V lost 2 bases to trimming and J lost 2 bases, with 11 bases between them. This CDR3 is CASSLRDWLTDTQYF. In DNA form, the CDR3 reads TGTGCCAGCAGCTTACGGGACTGGCTCACAGATACGCAGTATTTT. Full variable domain (rest looked up from reference TRBV11-2 and TRBJ2-3): EAGVAQSPRYKIIEKRQSVAFWCNPISGHATLYWYQQILGQGPKLLIQFQNNGVVDDSQLPKDRFSAERLKGVDSTLKIQPAKLEDSAVYLCASSLRDWLTDTQYFGPGTRLTVL.

The V gene is TRBV2, the J gene TRBJ2-7; TRBD1 matches at 10 bases. The CDR3 spans 14 residues. Trimming at V came to 6 bases and at J to 7 bases, leaving 9 bases not matched to a gene. Germline assignment: CDR1 SNHLY and CDR2 FYNNEI. The chain's CDR3 is CASSRQGAGGEQYF. CDR3 in DNA: TGTGCCAGCAGCCGACAGGGGGCGGGAGGAGAGCAGTACTTC.

This clone was seen only once. The rearrangement links TRBV5-6 to TRBJ2-6; TRBD2 is a possible D gene (5 bases). The CDR3 runs 18 residues. CDR1 is SGHDT, CDR2 YYEEEE, per germline. V dropped 2 bases and J dropped 1 base, with 16 bases sitting between them. The chain's CDR3 is CASSFYASTGSGANVLTF. The CDR3 DNA follows: TGTGCCAGCAGCTTCTATGCATCGACGGGGTCTGGGGCCAACGTCCTGACTTTC.

The chain's CDR3 is CASSLGTASNTEAFF. For the CDR3, the DNA is TGTGCCAGCAGCTTAGGGACAGCCTCCAACACTGAAGCTTTCTTT. The V gene is TRBV7-8, the J gene TRBJ1-1; TRBD1 is a possible D gene (6 bases). The V gene's germline CDR1 is SGHVS and CDR2 FQNEAQ. This CDR3 contains 15 residues. Deletions cut 1 base from V and 2 bases from J, with 11 bases between.

The chain joins TRBV25-1 to TRBJ1-2, with D possibly being TRBD1 (5 bases). Per germline, CDR1 MGHDK and CDR2 SYGVNS. This CDR3 contains 14 residues. The ends were cut back, 0 bases at V and 3 bases at J, with 8 bases in the middle. CDR3 in DNA: TGTGCCAGCAGTGAATATGGCAGGGACTATGGCTACACCTTC. It encodes CASSEYGRDYGYTF.

The chain recombines TRBV4-3 with TRBJ2-3, with 7 bases fitting TRBD1. Germline CDR1 and CDR2: LGHNA and YSLEER. V gave up 4 bases and J gave up 2 bases; unmatched junction bases: 3. The CDR3 has 14 amino acids. The CDR3 is CASSRDSLTDTQYF. The CDR3, as DNA: TGCGCCAGCAGCCGGGACAGCCTCACAGATACGCAGTATTTT.

This chain uses TRBV6-5 with TRBJ1-1; D gene uncertain. CDR1 is MNHEY and CDR2 is SVGAGI in the germline V gene. The ends were cut back, 4 bases at V and 4 bases at J, with 10 bases in the middle. The CDR3 extends over 13 amino acids. CDR3 DNA sequence: TGTGCCAGCAGTTTGAATCTGGGCACTGAAGCTTTCTTT. The encoded protein is CASSLNLGTEAFF.

The gene calls are TRBV6-5 and TRBJ2-1; perhaps TRBD1 as D (5 bases). Germline values: CDR1 MNHEY, CDR2 SVGAGI. This CDR3 is built from 14 residues. V was cut by 3 bases and J by 2 bases, with 8 bases left in between. The CDR3 bases are TGTGCCAGCAGTTATAGGGGAACCTACAATGAGCAGTTCTTC. Residues: CASSYRGTYNEQFF.